This T cell receptor (beta chain) comes out of a study of shared clonotypes between healthy human individuals (dated by TCRdb to about 2020). Describing the broader study: Three men and two women, aged 18 to 49 years, made up the cohort. To estimate repertoire size and how much clonotypes are shared between individuals, the study performed deep sequencing of blood TCR repertoires from a handful of healthy adults. Per donor, three plates each were used for CD4 naive and CD4 memory, two for CD8 naive, and one for CD8 memory. To increase sequencing depth and limit assay-specific biases, different laboratories used diverse techniques to prepare libraries and sequence TCR repertoires. Per donor, leukapheresis produced somewhere between about 0.94 and 10 billion PBMCs.

CD8 naive samples were CD45RO-negative cells positively selected for CCR7, giving a CD45RA+CCR7+ population that excluded TemRA cells. The donors were healthy, HIV-negative adults who had no recently reported acute infections or vaccinations. Every donor was a Caucasian adult living in Nashville, Tennessee, USA. Blood was obtained by leukapheresis, after which PBMCs were separated by Ficoll-Histopaque density gradient centrifugation and cryopreserved in liquid nitrogen vapor phase. Purity and quantity of every magnetically sorted T cell population were checked by analytical flow cytometry. Each sorted fraction had its genomic DNA isolated and then quantified by UV absorbance on a Nanodrop 2000c. General conclusions and limits of the study: Sharing across a handful of donors was observed for approximately 5% of naive CD4, 3% to 3.5% of naive CD8, around 2.5% of memory CD4, and roughly 0.4% of memory CD8 clonotypes. Sampling was restricted to blood, and TCR repertoires in tissue are likely to differ from TCR repertoires in blood. Incomplete sequencing was indicated by rarefaction of sorted-subset datasets, despite the large sequencing depth. The genetic and exposure-history diversity represented was limited by the small number of donors. Pairwise subsampling led to the expectation that sequencing depth would affect the degree of clonotype sharing among donors. Higher generation probabilities were observed for clonotypes shared by all four sorted-subset donors than for non-shared clonotypes. Naive subsets generally had larger estimated clonotype richness than memory subsets did.

Regarding this clone: Its recognized antigen is unknown. No base quality values were provided; no much bigger clone lies one nucleotide off.

Using the deep immunoSEQ assay, multiplex PCR amplified TCR CDR3 regions from genomic DNA. Extracted genomic DNA from each cell subset was spread evenly across all wells of several immunoSEQ 96-well plates, with each plate serving as a replicate. For sorted subsets, 200 to 250 ng genomic DNA, equal to about 30,000 T cell genomes, was loaded into each replicate PCR. Purified libraries were quantified with a Qubit 3.0 fluorometer, sized on a Bioanalyzer 2100, and re-quantified with the KAPA Library Quantification kit. Every immunoSEQ 96-well plate was sequenced on a separate single-read 150-cycle Illumina NextSeq 550 flow cell. Turning to the authors' computational methods: The immunoSEQ output contained only junctional sequences without quality scores, so filtering could not match that applied to full-length reads. Sequences were annotated with PyIR, a Python wrapper for IgBLAST v1.9, and V/J genes and CDR3 were assigned using IMGT germline references. Reads were filtered out if the reads had weak V/J assignments (E-value above 1e-6), no CDR3, stop codons, out-of-frame junctions, or ambiguous translated residues. V3J clonotypes were defined by identical inferred V gene, J gene, and CDR3 amino acid sequence. The percentage overlap between two repertoires was calculated by dividing the number of shared unique clonotypes by the size of the smaller repertoire. RTK rarefaction, the Chao1 estimator, and Recon v2.1 estimates of unobserved clonotypes were used to assess repertoire richness. For all TCRbeta clonotypes obtained by the gDNA method from a handful of donors, generation probabilities were computed with OLGA. What TCRdb holds here is the immuneACCESS table cut down to in-frame rearrangements. Part of the clones is not present; checked against another copy, under half of the missing clones reflect an unresolved V gene, and the others are unexplained. That table gives V, J and clone size, and the DNA gave D and trimming. The sample has about 2 million clones on record, just under 95% of them singletons. The leading ten clones occupy more than 0.9% of the sample.

CDR1 and CDR2, looked up from the germline V gene (reference sequence), are SEHNR and FQNEAQ. Spanning cysteine to phenylalanine, the CDR3 consists of 16 amino acids. CDR3 DNA only is kept here, 48 bases in frame from base 1. V loses 3 bases of germline sequence and J loses 2 bases, and the interval between the two ends is 13 bases. The sequenced sample consisted of naive CD8+ T cells sorted from blood. Sample cell subset or site, as interpreted from the label and publication: CD45RA+CCR7+. The TCR was taken from a man aged 18 to 30 in good health. The rearranged chain carries TRBV7-9 and TRBJ2-2; TRBD2 is possibly the D segment (6 matching bases). The DNA reads TGTGCCAGCAGCTTTCCCCGGGGGTTAAACACCGGGGAGCTGTTTTTT. This codes for CASSFPRGLNTGELFF.